This TCR beta chain was found in a study of T cell changes during pregnancy in multiple sclerosis. The CDR3 is made up of 13 amino acids. Germline loops: CDR1 MNHNS, CDR2 SASEGT. V trimming: 5 bases; J trimming: 5 bases; junction bases outside the gene matches: 2. Only in-frame clones appear in the TCRdb table, and some are missing; sequencing was by immunoSEQ multiplex PCR. Among fewer than 85,000 clones listed, around 92% were seen once. V and J are TRBV6-1 and TRBJ2-3; 9 nucleotides agree with TRBD2. This clonotype was obtained from a female donor in good health, enrolled as a control in a pregnancy study. Sequencing was performed on peripheral blood, taken in the third trimester of pregnancy. Here the CDR3 reads CASSSLAGDTQYF. The CDR3 DNA reads as TGTGCCAGCAGTTCACTAGCGGGAGATACGCAGTATTTT.